One and the same sample provided the 26 T cell receptor beta chains below, sequenced in a study of T cells after yellow fever vaccination. MiXCR, run by TCRdb on the 5' RACE reads, gives a single entry per CDR3 protein. The sample carries 450,000 to 600,000 distinct CDR3 sequences, around an eighth recorded once. The specimen was PBMCs, collected on the day of the yellow fever booster vaccination. The receptor set was obtained from a man under 40 who received the YFV17D yellow fever vaccine.

V is TRBV20-1 and J is TRBJ2-1; 10 bases map to TRBD2. Germline-derived CDR1 and CDR2 are DFQATT and SNEGSKA (reference sequence). Losses at the gene ends were 1 base for V and 9 bases for J; bases not matched to a gene: 6. The CDR3 is 14 residues long. The CDR3 DNA reads TGCAGTGCTAGAGGGCCTAGCGGGAGTGTTGAGCAGTTCTTC. The encoded protein is CSARGPSGSVEQFF.

There are a few counts of this clonotype. This chain connects TRBV12-3 or TRBV12-4 to TRBJ2-2, with TRBD2 matching over 7 bases. This CDR3 spans 19 amino acids. V lost 2 bases and J lost 0; bases outside the gene matches: 12. DNA of the CDR3: TGTGCCAGCAGTTTAAGTTTCGGGGTAGCGGGCACGAACACCGGGGAGCTGTTTTTT. It translates to CASSLSFGVAGTNTGELFF.

This clonotype was counted at least ten times. The chain employs TRBV27 and TRBJ2-2; the D is unclear. This CDR3 region has 14 residues. Germline CDR1 MNHEY, CDR2 SMNVEV (reference sequence). The ends were cut back, 5 bases at V and 2 bases at J, with 9 bases in the middle. Here the CDR3 DNA reads TGTGCCAGCAGTCCCAGACAAAACACCGGGGAGCTGTTTTTT. This translates into CASSPRQNTGELFF.

The sample holds many counts of this clonotype. The chain links TRBV7-2 to TRBJ2-3, with D maybe TRBD2 (6 bases). The germline V gene has CDR1 SGHTA and CDR2 FQGNSA. The CDR3 is 12 residues long. Trimming pared 5 bases from V and 7 bases from J, leaving 10 bases between. The CDR3 here is CASSPGTYTQYF. The CDR3 region has the DNA TGTGCCAGCAGCCCAGGGACTTATACGCAGTATTTT.

This clonotype was picked up many times. This rearrangement joins TRBV20-1 to TRBJ2-3; tentative D call: TRBD2 (6 bases). The V end lost 6 bases, the J end lost 2 bases, and 12 bases lay between the germline ends. Germline CDR1 reads DFQATT; CDR2 reads SNEGSKA (reference sequence). The CDR3 totals 13 residues. The CDR3 loop reads CSARGIYTDTQYF. The CDR3 DNA follows: TGCAGTGCCCGCGGGATTTACACAGATACGCAGTATTTT.

This clonotype turned up a few times. The chain carries TRBV12-3 or TRBV12-4 and TRBJ2-6; TRBD2 matches at 8 bases. The CDR3 spans 17 residues. V trimming: 5 bases; J trimming: 1 base; junction bases outside the gene matches: 7. This CDR3 reads CASSPLAGGSGANVLTF. The CDR3 bases are TGTGCCAGCAGTCCCCTAGCGGGCGGATCTGGGGCCAACGTCCTGACTTTC.

The V call is TRBV5-1, the J call TRBJ2-7; a weak D match, TRBD2 (6 bases). CDR1 and CDR2 (germline): SGHRS, YFSETQ. V was shortened by 5 bases and J by 1 base, with 13 bases between the two germline ends. This CDR3 spans 14 amino acids. In DNA form, the CDR3 reads TGCGCCAGCAGGAGCCGGGACTGGTCCTACGAGCAGTACTTC. This codes for CASRSRDWSYEQYF.

This rearrangement joins TRBV7-8 to TRBJ2-1; 11 positions match TRBD2. CDR1 and CDR2 (germline): SGHVS, FQNEAQ. V dropped 5 bases and J dropped 10; count of bases not matched to a gene: 10. This CDR3 is built from 15 residues. The CDR3 coding sequence is TGTGCCAGCAGCCCCAAGGGGGGACTAGCGGACGAGCAGTTCTTC. Encoded protein: CASSPKGGLADEQFF.

This clonotype was seen a few times. The gene calls are TRBV6-6 and TRBJ2-5; no clear D gene. The CDR3 runs to 13 residues. Per the germline V gene, CDR1 is MNHNY and CDR2 is SVGAGI (reference sequence). The V gene lost 1 base and the J gene lost 5 bases, with 8 bases spanning the gap. The CDR3 region is CASSYFARETQYF. The CDR3 DNA follows: TGTGCCAGCAGTTACTTTGCAAGGGAGACCCAGTACTTC.

The chain is built from TRBV7-3 and TRBJ2-6; D gene uncertain. From germline, CDR1 is SGHTA and CDR2 FQGTGA. CDR3 length equals 14 residues. The V end lost 6 bases, the J end lost 4 bases, and 10 bases lay between the germline ends. The CDR3 region has the DNA TGTGCCAGCAGGGTGTTAGACGGGGCCAACGTCCTGACTTTC. Translated, it gives CASRVLDGANVLTF.

This clonotype was recorded at least ten times. The chain couples TRBV5-5 to TRBJ1-1; possible D gene TRBD1, 6 bases. The CDR3 length is 14 residues. V was trimmed by 2 bases and J by 2 bases, leaving 10 bases between them. Germline-derived CDR1 and CDR2 are SGHKS and YYEKEE (reference sequence). Here the CDR3 DNA reads TGTGCCAGCAGCTTACAGGGAGGAAACACTGAAGCTTTCTTT. Translated, it gives CASSLQGGNTEAFF.

The V call is TRBV2, the J call TRBJ2-7; D might be TRBD2 (5 bases). The CDR3 is 14 amino acids. The V end was cut by 2 bases, the J end by 2 bases, with 10 bases between. Germline V CDR1 and CDR2: SNHLY, FYNNEI. CDR3 coding DNA: TGTGCCAGCAGTGAACGCCGAGGGACCTACGAGCAGTACTTC. This codes for CASSERRGTYEQYF.

This clonotype was observed a few times. The V gene is TRBV7-2, the J gene TRBJ2-1; D gene ambiguous. Trimming removed 1 base from V and 8 bases from J, with 9 bases in between. This CDR3 spans 13 amino acids. Per germline, CDR1 SGHTA and CDR2 FQGNSA. CDR3 region: CASSLEPEDEQFF. The CDR3 coding sequence is TGTGCCAGCAGCTTAGAACCCGAGGATGAGCAGTTCTTC.

This clonotype has only a few counts. The chain combines TRBV20-1 with TRBJ2-2; D perhaps matches TRBD2 (5 bases). Germline assignment: CDR1 DFQATT and CDR2 SNEGSKA (reference sequence). CDR3 length: 16 residues. Trimming removed 6 bases from V and 1 base from J, with 18 bases in between. CDR3 protein: CSARSVASWNTGELFF. CDR3 in DNA: TGCAGTGCCCGATCCGTGGCTAGCTGGAACACCGGGGAGCTGTTTTTT.

V and J are TRBV6-1 and TRBJ2-1; 8 nucleotides align to TRBD1. Per the germline V gene, CDR1 is MNHNS and CDR2 is SASEGT. This CDR3 is built from 15 residues. With 6 bases clipped from V and 8 bases from J, the junction kept 12 bases outside the gene matches. In nucleotides, the CDR3 is TGTGCCAGCAGCAGAGGACAGGGATGGAGTCATGAGCAGTTCTTC. It yields the protein CASSRGQGWSHEQFF.

At least ten counts were recorded for this clonotype. V gene TRBV5-5 combines with J gene TRBJ2-3, with D possibly being TRBD2 (6 bases). Trimming took off 6 bases at V and 0 bases at J, with 14 bases between the two ends. CDR3 size: 15 residues. The V gene's germline CDR1 is SGHKS and CDR2 YYEKEE (reference sequence). CDR3 in DNA: TGTGCCAGCACCTCGTGGGACTCTAGCACAGATACGCAGTATTTT. It translates to CASTSWDSSTDTQYF.

There are a few counts of this clonotype. J is TRBJ2-7 and V is TRBV4-3; the D call may be TRBD1 or TRBD2 (5 bases each). V was cut by 0 bases and J by 0 bases, with 9 bases left in between. The germline V gene encodes CDR1 LGHNA and CDR2 YSLEER. The CDR3 covers 15 residues. In DNA, the CDR3 is TGCGCCAGCAGCCAAGAGGGGACGGCCTCCTACGAGCAGTACTTC. Protein sequence: CASSQEGTASYEQYF.

The sample holds a few counts of this clonotype. V gene TRBV11-1 combines with J gene TRBJ2-1, with 12 bases that match TRBD1. Germline V gene data show CDR1 as SGHAT and CDR2 as FQDESV (reference sequence). The CDR3 contains 18 residues. Trimming took 3 bases from V and 8 from J; bases not matched to a gene: 14. CDR3 loop: CASSLVIGGTGGFDEQFF. CDR3 nucleotide sequence: TGTGCCAGCAGCTTGGTGATTGGTGGGACAGGGGGCTTCGATGAGCAGTTCTTC.

The chain has TRBV30 and TRBJ2-7, with D unresolved. V was shortened by 3 bases and J by 5 bases, with 14 bases between the two germline ends. Germline CDR1 and CDR2: GTSNPN and SVGIG (reference sequence). CDR3 length: 13 residues. The CDR3 bases are TGTGCCTGGAGCCCGACCCTTGTCCACGAGCAGTACTTC. Protein sequence: CAWSPTLVHEQYF.

This clonotype appeared a few times. The rearrangement uses TRBV7-6 and TRBJ2-7; TRBD1 matches at 11 bases. The CDR3 consists of 14 residues. Germline CDR1 is SGHVS and CDR2 is FNYEAQ. The trim removed 5 bases at V and 4 bases at J, leaving 4 bases unmatched. The CDR3 loop reads CASSRDRGGYEQYF. CDR3 DNA sequence: TGTGCCAGCAGCCGGGACAGGGGGGGGTACGAGCAGTACTTC.

V is TRBV23-1 and J is TRBJ2-7; a weak D match, TRBD2 (5 bases). TRBV23-1 is designated an ORF whose function remains uncertain. The CDR3 is made up of 15 amino acids. The germline V and J ends were trimmed by 8 bases and 2 bases, with 19 bases remaining between them. The CDR3 reads CASELRGERAYEQYF. CDR3 coding DNA: TGCGCCAGCGAGCTCCGTGGGGAGAGGGCCTACGAGCAGTACTTC.

This chain uses TRBV29-1 with TRBJ2-1, with D possibly being TRBD1 or TRBD2 (5 bases each). The CDR3 has 11 amino acids. In germline, CDR1 is SQVTM, CDR2 ANQGSEA. The ends were cut back, 8 bases at V and 10 bases at J, with 15 bases in the middle. The CDR3 spells CSSQGDLEQFF. The CDR3 bases are TGCAGCTCTCAGGGAGACTTAGAGCAGTTCTTC.

This clonotype came up a few times. The V and J genes are TRBV29-1 and TRBJ2-3, with D maybe TRBD1 (6 bases). Trimming took off 4 bases at V and 2 bases at J, with 10 bases between the two ends. Per the germline V gene, CDR1 is SQVTM and CDR2 is ANQGSEA. The CDR3 contains 13 residues. The CDR3 bases are TGCAGCGTTGGGACAGCCCACACAGATACGCAGTATTTT. Translating it yields CSVGTAHTDTQYF.

The chain joins TRBV6-5 to TRBJ2-2; unclear D gene. Germline values: CDR1 MNHEY, CDR2 SVGAGI. This CDR3 comprises 14 residues. The germline V and J ends were trimmed by 5 bases and 0 bases, with 7 bases remaining between them. The CDR3 bases are TGTGCCAGCAGTCACCTCGCGAACACCGGGGAGCTGTTTTTT. Its translation: CASSHLANTGELFF.

The chain is built from TRBV20-1 and TRBJ2-7; 7 bases are shared with TRBD2. V was pared by 5 bases and J by 0 bases, with 4 bases of the junction left unmatched. The CDR3 has 13 residues. The germline CDR1 and CDR2 sequences are DFQATT and SNEGSKA (reference sequence). The CDR3 region has the DNA TGCAGTGCTGGGACTACGAGCTCCTACGAGCAGTACTTC. The encoded protein is CSAGTTSSYEQYF.

CDR3 sequence (DNA): TGTGCCAGCAGTGAACTGGGAACTAGCGGAGCTTACGAGCAGTACTTC. Translated, it gives CASSELGTSGAYEQYF. The rearrangement links TRBV6-1 to TRBJ2-7; 8 bases map to TRBD2. V gave up 2 bases and J gave up 4 bases; unmatched junction bases: 10. The germline CDR1 and CDR2 sequences are MNHNS and SASEGT. The CDR3 contains 16 residues.